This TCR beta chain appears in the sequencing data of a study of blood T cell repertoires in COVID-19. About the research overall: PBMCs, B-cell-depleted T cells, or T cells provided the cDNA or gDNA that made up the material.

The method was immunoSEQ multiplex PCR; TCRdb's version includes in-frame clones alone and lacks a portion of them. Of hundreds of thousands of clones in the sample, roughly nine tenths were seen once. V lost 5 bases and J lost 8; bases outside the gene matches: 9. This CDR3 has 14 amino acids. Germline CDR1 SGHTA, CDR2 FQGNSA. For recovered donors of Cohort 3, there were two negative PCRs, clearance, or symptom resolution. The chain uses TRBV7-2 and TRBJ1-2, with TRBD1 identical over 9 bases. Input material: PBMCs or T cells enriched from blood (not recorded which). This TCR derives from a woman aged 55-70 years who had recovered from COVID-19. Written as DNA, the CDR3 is TGTGCCAGCAGCACCCGGGACAGGGTGAAGGGCTACACCTTC. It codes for CASSTRDRVKGYTF. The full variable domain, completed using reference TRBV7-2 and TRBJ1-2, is GAGVSQSPSNKVTEKGKDVELRCDPISGHTALYWYRQSLGQGLEFLIYFQGNSAPDKSGLPSDRFSAERTGGSVSTLTIQRTQQEDSAVYLCASSTRDRVKGYTFGSGTRLTVV.